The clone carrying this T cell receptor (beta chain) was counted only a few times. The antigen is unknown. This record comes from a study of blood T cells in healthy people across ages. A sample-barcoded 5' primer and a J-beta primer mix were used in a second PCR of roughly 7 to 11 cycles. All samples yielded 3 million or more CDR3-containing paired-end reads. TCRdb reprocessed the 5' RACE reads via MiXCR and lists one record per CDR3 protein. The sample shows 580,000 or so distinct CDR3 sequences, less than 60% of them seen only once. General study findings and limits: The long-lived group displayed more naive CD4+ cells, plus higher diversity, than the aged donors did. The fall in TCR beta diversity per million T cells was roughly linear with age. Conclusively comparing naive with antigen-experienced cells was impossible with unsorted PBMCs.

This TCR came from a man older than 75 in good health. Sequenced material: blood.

CDR3 region: CATSSSLHSELQYF. The CDR3 DNA reads as TGTGCCACCAGCAGTTCCTTACACAGCGAACTGCAGTATTTT. The gene calls are TRBV15 and TRBJ2-3, with D unresolved. Deletions cut 3 bases from V and 11 bases from J, with 18 bases between. CDR3 length equals 14 residues. Germline V gives CDR1 LNHNV, CDR2 YYDKDF (reference sequence).